This passage covers 8 T cell receptor beta chains from one sample sequenced in a study of cytomegalovirus exposure and HLA in healthy donors. In the PCR, 60 Vbeta and 13 Jbeta primers were used. Only in-frame clones appear in the TCRdb table, and some are missing; sequencing was by immunoSEQ multiplex PCR. This sample's table reports approximately 190,000 clones. The sequenced material came from PBMCs. These receptors originate from a boy between 5 and 17 years old in good health and CMV-seronegative.

A remark on this clone: The sample has other DNA sequences that encode this CDR3 too. The chain has TRBV9 and TRBJ2-3, with TRBD2 as a possible D gene (5 bases). Trimming left V 3 bases short and J 0 bases short, with 8 bases between. Per the germline V gene, CDR1 is SGDLS and CDR2 is YYNGEE. The CDR3 runs 14 residues. In DNA form, the CDR3 reads TGTGCCAGCAGCGCCCGGGGAAGCACAGATACGCAGTATTTT. Its translation: CASSARGSTDTQYF. The whole variable domain, filled in from reference TRBV9 and TRBJ2-3, reads DSGVTQTPKHLITATGQRVTLRCSPRSGDLSVYWYQQSLDQGLQFLIQYYNGEERAKGNILERFSAQQFPDLHSELNLSSLELGDSALYFCASSARGSTDTQYFGPGTRLTVL.

V usage is TRBV7-2 and J usage is TRBJ2-2; TRBD1 aligns across 7 bases. CDR1 and CDR2 from the germline V gene are SGHTA and FQGNSA. The CDR3 sequence is 17 residues long. After removal of 5 bases from V and 0 bases from J, the junction contained 9 bases not matched to a gene. The CDR3 spells CASSRRQGTANTGELFF. In DNA, the CDR3 is TGTGCCAGCAGCAGACGTCAGGGGACAGCGAACACCGGGGAGCTGTTTTTT.

The V call is TRBV7-3, the J call TRBJ2-1; D perhaps matches TRBD2 (5 bases). CDR3 length: 17 amino acids. Germline CDR1 and CDR2: SGHTA and FQGTGA. Trimming pared 3 bases from V and 0 bases from J, leaving 15 bases between. The DNA for the CDR3 is TGTGCCAGCAGCTTGGGCGGGCCCTCCAGCTCCTACAATGAGCAGTTCTTC. Translation gives CASSLGGPSSSYNEQFF. Using reference TRBV7-3 and TRBJ2-1 for the parts outside the CDR3, the full variable domain is GAGVSQTPSNKVTEKGKYVELRCDPISGHTALYWYRQSLGQGPEFLIYFQGTGAADDSGLPNDRFFAVRPEGSVSTLKIQRTERGDSAVYLCASSLGGPSSSYNEQFFGPGTRLTVL.

This chain links TRBV5-1 with TRBJ1-1; D gene unclear. Trimming removed 1 base at V and 5 bases at J, with 15 bases between. This CDR3 contains 15 residues. Germline V gene lookup returns CDR1 SGHRS and CDR2 YFSETQ. CDR3 loop: CASSLLAGTGTEAFF. In nucleotides, the CDR3 is TGCGCCAGCAGCTTGTTGGCCGGTACGGGGACTGAAGCTTTCTTT.

The chain is built from TRBV30 and TRBJ2-3; 11 nucleotides line up with TRBD1. The CDR3 has 15 amino acids. In germline, CDR1 is GTSNPN, CDR2 SVGIG (reference sequence). With V trimmed by 0 bases and J by 14 bases, 13 bases remained unmatched. CDR3: CAWSVSPRGQGGRYF. The CDR3 DNA reads as TGTGCCTGGAGTGTATCCCCCCGGGGACAGGGGGGGCGGTATTTT.

V and J are TRBV30 and TRBJ1-5; D is unresolved. The CDR3 length is 12 residues. Deletions cut 1 base from V and 7 bases from J, with 8 bases between. Germline CDR1 is GTSNPN and CDR2 is SVGIG (reference sequence). This CDR3 reads CAWSAPGQPQHF. The CDR3 DNA reads TGTGCCTGGAGTGCACCGGGGCAGCCCCAGCATTTT.

As for this clone: The same CDR3 arises from other DNA sequences in this sample as well. V usage is TRBV7-9 and J usage is TRBJ2-1, with no clear D. Germline V gene sequence: CDR1 SEHNR, CDR2 FQNEAQ (reference sequence). Trimming shortened V by 5 bases and J by 0 bases, and 11 bases separated the two germline ends. The CDR3 length is 15 residues. CDR3 protein: CASSPPGSSYNEQFF. In DNA, the CDR3 is TGTGCCAGCAGCCCTCCCGGGTCCTCCTACAATGAGCAGTTCTTC.

V and J are TRBV7-9 and TRBJ2-2; 11 positions match TRBD2. With 2 bases clipped from V and 5 bases from J, the junction kept 7 bases outside the gene matches. This CDR3 region has 17 residues. In germline, CDR1 is SEHNR, CDR2 FQNEAQ (reference sequence). CDR3 nucleotide sequence: TGTGCCAGCAGCTTAACTAGCGGGGGATCGCGGACCGGGGAGCTGTTTTTT. The encoded protein is CASSLTSGGSRTGELFF.